A selection of T cell receptor beta chains follows, all from one sample in a study of beta chain features in type 1 diabetes. The method was immunoSEQ multiplex PCR; TCRdb's version includes in-frame clones alone and lacks a portion of them. Here the sample spans hundreds of thousands of clones, over 7% being singletons. The sequenced sample was central memory CD4+ T cells from blood. Receptors were obtained from a man younger than 45 with type 1 diabetes. CDR3s include the opening cysteine and the closing phenylalanine or tryptophan. A D gene is named only where the DNA matches it firmly. Not every row has a clone size; where given, it reads once, few, many or a size class.

D: .; size: .; V: TRBV6-5; J: TRBJ1-6; DNA: TGTGCCAGCACTAAACAGGCTTATAATTCACCCCTCCACTTT; CDR3: CASTKQAYNSPLHF
D: .; size: .; V: TRBV7-2; J: TRBJ2-3; DNA: TGTGCCAGCAGCCCGAGACAGGAAACGGATACGCAGTATTTT; CDR3: CASSPRQETDTQYF
D: .; size: few; V: TRBV4-1; J: TRBJ1-2; DNA: TGCGCCAGCAGCCAAGATAGAGGACTCCCTAACTATGGCTACACCTTC; CDR3: CASSQDRGLPNYGYTF
D: TRBD1; size: few; V: TRBV19; J: TRBJ1-2; DNA: TGTGCCAGTAGTAGGGACAGGAACTATGGCTACACCTTC; CDR3: CASSRDRNYGYTF
D: TRBD1; size: few; V: TRBV14; J: TRBJ2-1; DNA: TGTGCCAGCACCCCGTCCGGGACAGCCTACAATGAGCAGTTCTTC; CDR3: CASTPSGTAYNEQFF
D: .; size: many; V: TRBV7-9; J: TRBJ2-3; DNA: TGTGCCAGCAGCCCTGGGACTAGCACAGATACGCAGTATTTT; CDR3: CASSPGTSTDTQYF
D: .; size: .; V: TRBV2; J: TRBJ1-1; DNA: TGTGCCAGCAGTGACTGGGGGCAGGGCACTGAAGCTTTCTTT; CDR3: CASSDWGQGTEAFF
D: TRBD1; size: .; V: TRBV6-5; J: TRBJ1-3; DNA: TGTGCCAGCAGTCGACAGGGGGCGGGTGGAAACACCATATACTTT; CDR3: CASSRQGAGGNTIYF
D: .; size: few; V: TRBV21-1; J: TRBJ2-1; DNA: TGTGCCAGCAGCAAAGCGCTCGGGCTACCCTCTCTCAATGAGCAGTTCTTC; CDR3: CASSKALGLPSLNEQFF
D: TRBD1; size: few; V: TRBV19; J: TRBJ2-1; DNA: TGTGCCAGTAGTAGGACAGGGGGAAGCTCCTACAATGAGCAGTTCTTC; CDR3: CASSRTGGSSYNEQFF
D: TRBD2; size: .; V: TRBV4-3; J: TRBJ2-1; DNA: TGCGCCAGCAGCCGATCGCTAGCGGCTCGTGAGCAGTTCTTC; CDR3: CASSRSLAAREQFF
D: .; size: .; V: TRBV7-2; J: TRBJ2-1; DNA: TGTGCCAGCAGCTTATTTACGGGGGAAAACTACAATGAGCAGTTCTTC; CDR3: CASSLFTGENYNEQFF
D: TRBD2; size: .; V: TRBV7-2; J: TRBJ2-5; DNA: TGTGCCAGCAGCTTAGCCCCTAGCGGGGGGCAAGAGACCCAGTACTTC; CDR3: CASSLAPSGGQETQYF
D: .; size: .; V: TRBV4-1; J: TRBJ2-6; DNA: TGCGCCAGCAGCCAAGAGACAGCTGGGGCCAACGTCCTGACTTTC; CDR3: CASSQETAGANVLTF
D: TRBD2; size: .; V: TRBV4-3; J: TRBJ2-1; DNA: TGCGCCAGCAGCCAAGAACTAGCGGGGGGGCAGTTCTTC; CDR3: CASSQELAGGQFF
D: .; size: many; V: TRBV2; J: TRBJ1-5; DNA: TGTGCCAGCAGTGACGGGGGAGGGAATCAGCCCCAGCATTTT; CDR3: CASSDGGGNQPQHF
D: TRBD2; size: few; V: TRBV18; J: TRBJ2-1; DNA: TGTGCCAGCTCACCACAGGGACTAGCGGGGTTCCACAATGAGCAGTTCTTC; CDR3: CASSPQGLAGFHNEQFF
D: TRBD1; size: .; V: TRBV27; J: TRBJ2-7; DNA: TGTGCCAGCAGGATAGGGGACAGGGCCTACGAGCAGTACTTC; CDR3: CASRIGDRAYEQYF
D: TRBD1; size: many; V: TRBV19; J: TRBJ1-5; DNA: TGTGCCAGTAGTCAGGGCGAGGACAGGGTCAATCAGCCCCAGCATTTT; CDR3: CASSQGEDRVNQPQHF
D: .; size: few; V: TRBV30; J: TRBJ1-5; DNA: TGTGCCTGGAGTGGGGGATGGAATCAGCCCCAGCATTTT; CDR3: CAWSGGWNQPQHF
D: .; size: .; V: TRBV2; J: TRBJ1-6; DNA: TGTGCCAGCCTCTCGGGGGAGGGCTCGAATTCACCCCTCCACTTT; CDR3: CASLSGEGSNSPLHF
D: .; size: few; V: TRBV27; J: TRBJ2-5; DNA: TGTGCCAGCAGTTTAACCGGGAACCAAGAGACCCAGTACTTC; CDR3: CASSLTGNQETQYF
D: .; size: .; V: TRBV5-1; J: TRBJ2-3; DNA: TGCGCCAGCAGGGCGACAGAGGAAGATACGCAGTATTTT; CDR3: CASRATEEDTQYF
D: .; size: few; V: TRBV27; J: TRBJ1-5; DNA: TGTGCCAGCAGTTTCTCCAATCAGCCCCAGCATTTT; CDR3: CASSFSNQPQHF
D: .; size: few; V: TRBV11-2; J: TRBJ2-5; DNA: TGTGCCAGCAGCCCCCGGACTCCTGGGGCGGAGACCCAGTACTTC; CDR3: CASSPRTPGAETQYF
D: TRBD1; size: few; V: TRBV19; J: TRBJ2-6; DNA: TGTGCCAGTAGTCGGGACAGAGGAGTCTCTGGGGCCAACGTCCTGACTTTC; CDR3: CASSRDRGVSGANVLTF
D: TRBD1; size: .; V: TRBV5-4; J: TRBJ2-7; DNA: TGTGCCAGCAGCAACCGGGACAGGAGCTCCTACGAGCAGTACTTC; CDR3: CASSNRDRSSYEQYF
D: .; size: few; V: TRBV30; J: TRBJ2-5; DNA: TGTGCCTGGAGTGCGGGCGGGGTCCCTCAGTACTTC; CDR3: CAWSAGGVPQYF
D: TRBD1; size: .; V: TRBV19; J: TRBJ2-7; DNA: TGTGCCAGTACCCCCCCAGGGGGTAGATCCTACGAGCAGTACTTC; CDR3: CASTPPGGRSYEQYF
D: .; size: few; V: TRBV27; J: TRBJ2-5; DNA: TGTGCCAGCAGTTTTCGACAGCTCTACCAAGAGACCCAGTACTTC; CDR3: CASSFRQLYQETQYF
D: TRBD2; size: .; V: TRBV12-5; J: TRBJ2-1; DNA: TGTGCTAGTGGTTTAGCGGGGGCCAGTTCATCTTACAATGAGCAGTTCTTC; CDR3: CASGLAGASSSYNEQFF
D: .; size: .; V: TRBV9; J: TRBJ2-3; DNA: TGTGCCAGCAGCGTAGACGGGGCGGGCACAGATACGCAGTATTTT; CDR3: CASSVDGAGTDTQYF
D: TRBD2; size: many; V: TRBV11-2; J: TRBJ2-1; DNA: TGTGCCAGCAGCTTAGGGGGGGGAACCCACAATGAGCAGTTCTTC; CDR3: CASSLGGGTHNEQFF
D: TRBD2; size: many; V: TRBV7-2; J: TRBJ2-1; DNA: TGTGCCAGCACAAGAGCGGGGGGGTTCTCCTACAATGAGCAGTTCTTC; CDR3: CASTRAGGFSYNEQFF
D: .; size: .; V: TRBV28; J: TRBJ1-2; DNA: TGTGCCAGCAGGCCTCCAAGGGTTGGCTATGGCTACACCTTC; CDR3: CASRPPRVGYGYTF